These 6 T cell receptor beta chains were all obtained from the same sample, sequenced in a study of human T cells and chemical hapten exposure. TCRdb re-analysed the RACE reads in MiXCR, keeping a single row per CDR3 protein. The repertoire holds under 200,000 distinct CDR3 sequences, with nearly 30% as singletons. The time point: pre-sensitization, week 0. Treatment denoted: therapeutic diphenylcyclopropenone sensitization with weekly scalp DPC. This material consisted of whole blood, taken in connection with sensitization to the hapten diphenylcyclopropenone (DPC). Receptors were obtained from a woman aged 25 to 39 with alopecia areata. Some clones in this sample may be carry-over from other donors' samples.

Only one count was recorded for this clonotype. The germline gene is not matched at one end of the junction; a read error may be the cause. The rearrangement links TRBV5-5 to TRBJ1-6; 9 nucleotides align to TRBD1. This CDR3 region has 16 residues. The germline gives CDR1 SGHKS, CDR2 YYEKEE (reference sequence). The CDR3 DNA reads as TGTGCCAGCAGCTTGGCACAGGGGGCATACAATTTACCCCTCCACTTT. Translated, it gives CASSLAQGAYNLPLHF.

This clonotype was detected a few times. The DNA for the CDR3 is TGTGCCAGCAGTTACTTCAGGTTCCGACATCAAGCTTTCTTT. Translating gives CASSYFRFRHQAFF. The chain is built from TRBV6-5 and TRBJ1-1; unclear D gene. V lost 1 base to trimming and J lost 9 bases, with 15 bases between them. Germline V gene lookup returns CDR1 MNHEY and CDR2 SVGAGI. This CDR3 is built from 14 residues.

The chain uses TRBV5-1 and TRBJ2-7, with D hard to call. Per germline, CDR1 SGHRS and CDR2 YFSETQ. Trimming cost V 1 base and J 3 bases, with 5 bases left between them. The CDR3 sequence is 12 residues long. CDR3 DNA sequence: TGCGCCAGCAGCTTGCGCGACTACGAGCAGTACTTC. It codes for CASSLRDYEQYF.

This rearrangement joins TRBV29-1 to TRBJ2-1; 7 bases fit TRBD2. Per germline, CDR1 SQVTM and CDR2 ANQGSEA. V gave up 6 bases and J gave up 6 bases; unmatched junction bases: 8. This CDR3 region has 13 residues. The CDR3 loop is CSVGGLVGNEQFF. CDR3 coding DNA: TGCAGCGTGGGAGGACTAGTCGGCAATGAGCAGTTCTTC.

The chain has TRBV6-1 and TRBJ1-5; D is perhaps TRBD1 (6 bases). The V gene's germline CDR1 is MNHNS and CDR2 SASEGT. The germline V and J ends were trimmed by 6 bases and 4 bases, with 13 bases remaining between them. The CDR3 runs to 14 residues. In DNA form, the CDR3 reads TGTGCCAGCAGGTCGACAGGTCGTAATCAGCCCCAGCATTTT. Translation gives CASRSTGRNQPQHF.

This clonotype was detected only a few times. The chain has TRBV5-1 and TRBJ1-2; D may be TRBD1 (5 bases). Trimming took off 2 bases at V and 7 bases at J, with 9 bases between the two ends. The germline gives CDR1 SGHRS, CDR2 YFSETQ. The length of the CDR3 is 12 residues. CDR3 region: CASSLVGAGYTF. CDR3 nucleotides: TGCGCCAGCAGCTTAGTAGGGGCTGGCTACACCTTC.